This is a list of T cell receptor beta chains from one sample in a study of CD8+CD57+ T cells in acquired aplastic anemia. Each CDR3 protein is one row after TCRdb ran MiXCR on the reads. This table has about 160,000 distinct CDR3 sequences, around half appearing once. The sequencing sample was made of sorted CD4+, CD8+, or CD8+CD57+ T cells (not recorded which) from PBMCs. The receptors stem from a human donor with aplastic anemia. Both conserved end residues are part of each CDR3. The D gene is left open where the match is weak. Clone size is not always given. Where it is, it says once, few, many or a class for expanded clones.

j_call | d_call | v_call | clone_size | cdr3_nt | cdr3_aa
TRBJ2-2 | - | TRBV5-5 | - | TGTGCCAGCAGCTTACGGGGGCGAAACACCGGGGAGCTGTTTTTT | CASSLRGRNTGELFF
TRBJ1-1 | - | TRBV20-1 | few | TGCAGTGCTAGCGGGGGATACACTGAAGCTTTCTTT | CSASGGYTEAFF
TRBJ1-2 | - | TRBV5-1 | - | TGCGCCAGCAGCCCGGGGAATCGGGTAGGTGGCTACACCTTC | CASSPGNRVGGYTF
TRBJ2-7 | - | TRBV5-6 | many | TGTGCCAGCAGCTTGGCGGGTAGGGACCACTACGAGCAGTACTTC | CASSLAGRDHYEQYF
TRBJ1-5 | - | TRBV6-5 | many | TGTGCCAGCAGTTACGAACGCAATCAGCCCCAGCATTTT | CASSYERNQPQHF
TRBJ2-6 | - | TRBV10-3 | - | TGTGCCATCAGTGATTTAGGAGGGTCTGGGGCCAACGTCCTGACTTTC | CAISDLGGSGANVLTF
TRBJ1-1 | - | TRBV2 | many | TGTGCCAGCAGTGAAGGAGGGGCTCGCGCTTTCTTT | CASSEGGARAFF
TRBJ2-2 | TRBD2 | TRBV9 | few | TGTGCCAGCAGCACTAGCGGGAGGGCCGGGGAGCTGTTTTTT | CASSTSGRAGELFF
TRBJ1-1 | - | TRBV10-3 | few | TGTGCCATCAGCCTTACAGGGACGAACACTGAAGCTTTCTTT | CAISLTGTNTEAFF
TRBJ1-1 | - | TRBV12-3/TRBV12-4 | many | TGTGCCAGCAGTTTAGCCCGGTCTAGCAACACTGAAGCTTTCTTT | CASSLARSSNTEAFF
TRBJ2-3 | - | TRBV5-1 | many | TGCGCCAGCAGCTTGGTGGGCAACACAGATACGCAGTATTTT | CASSLVGNTDTQYF
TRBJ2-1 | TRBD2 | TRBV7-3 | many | TGTGCCAGCAGCCCGACTAGCGGGGCCTACAATGAGCAGTTCTTC | CASSPTSGAYNEQFF
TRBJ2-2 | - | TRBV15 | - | TGTGCCACCAGCGATGACAAGTGGGACACCGGGGAGCTGTTTTTT | CATSDDKWDTGELFF
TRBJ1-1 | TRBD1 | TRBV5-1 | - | TGCGCCAGCAGCTTACAGGGGAAAGCTTTCTTT | CASSLQGKAFF
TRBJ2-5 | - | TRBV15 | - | TGTGCCACCAGGGGTCAGGGTCTCGAGACCCAGTACTTC | CATRGQGLETQYF
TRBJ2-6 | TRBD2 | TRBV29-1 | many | TGCAGCGTTGATCAAGCGGGACCCTCTGGGGCCAACGTCCTGACTTTC | CSVDQAGPSGANVLTF
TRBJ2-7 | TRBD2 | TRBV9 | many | TGTGCCAGCAGCGTAGGTAGCGGGAGGGGGGAGGAGCAGTACTTC | CASSVGSGRGEEQYF
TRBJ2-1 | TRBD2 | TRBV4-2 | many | TGTGCCAGCAGCCAAGTGGCTAGCGGGCAAACCTACAATGAGCAGTTCTTC | CASSQVASGQTYNEQFF
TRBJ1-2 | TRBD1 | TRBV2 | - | TGTGCCAGCAGTGCGGTCAGGGGGAATACTAACTATGGCTACACCTTC | CASSAVRGNTNYGYTF
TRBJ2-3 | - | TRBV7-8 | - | TGTGCCAGCAGCTTAGCCGAGGGGCCAGAAACAGATACGCAGTATTTT | CASSLAEGPETDTQYF
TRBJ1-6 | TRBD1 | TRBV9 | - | TGTGCCAGCAGCCCCCGGGACAGGGGAAGCTCACCCCTCCACTTT | CASSPRDRGSSPLHF
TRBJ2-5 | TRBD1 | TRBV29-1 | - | TGCAGCGTCGGACAGGGGGCTGGAGCGGAGACCCAGTACTTC | CSVGQGAGAETQYF
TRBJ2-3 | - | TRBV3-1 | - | TGTGCCAGCAGCCAAGTTGTAACAGATGCGCAGTATTTT | CASSQVVTDAQYF
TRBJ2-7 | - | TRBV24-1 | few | TGTGCCACCAGTGATTCGGGTACAGGGACGACCTACGAGCAGTACTTC | CATSDSGTGTTYEQYF
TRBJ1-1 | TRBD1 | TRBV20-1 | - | TGCAGTCGACAGGGGGGCACTGAAGCTTTCTTT | CSRQGGTEAFF
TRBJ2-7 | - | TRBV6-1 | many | TGTGCCAGCAGTGGGGGCTGGAGGACCGTATCCTACGAGCAGTACTTC | CASSGGWRTVSYEQYF
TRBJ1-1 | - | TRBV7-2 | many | TGTGCCAGCAGCTTCCGGACAGTAACTGAAGCTTTCTTT | CASSFRTVTEAFF
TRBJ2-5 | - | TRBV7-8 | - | TGTGCCTCGGGGCCAGGGTACCAAGAGACCCAGTACTTC | CASGPGYQETQYF
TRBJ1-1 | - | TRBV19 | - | TGTGCCAGTAGTCGATTTAAGGACATGAGCACTGAAGCTTTCTTT | CASSRFKDMSTEAFF